Sequencing of this T cell receptor beta chain was carried out in a study of OX40 agonist ivuxolimab in advanced cancers. Study in general: An anti-OX40 (CD134) antibody with agonistic activity, ivuxolimab, was administered to patients. General observations from the study: The expanded peripheral T cells' antigen specificity was not determined. Some patients without response likewise showed low normalized clonal expansion.

The method was immunoSEQ multiplex PCR; TCRdb's version includes in-frame clones alone and lacks a portion of them. This sample yields about 99,000 clones, of which 95% to 96% are seen a single time; around 2% belongs to the top ten. The trim removed 4 bases at V and 2 bases at J, leaving 2 bases unmatched. The CDR3 consists of 14 residues. Per the germline V gene, CDR1 is SGHTS and CDR2 is YDEGEE. Details on this clone: Its antigen remains unknown.

The chain combines TRBV5-8 with TRBJ1-2; 10 bases align to TRBD1. The clonotype was recovered from an adult with an advanced solid tumor such as melanoma, head and neck, liver or kidney cancer. The sample in question was CD4+ or CD8+ T cells sorted from blood, obtained in a trial of the OX40 agonist ivuxolimab. CDR3 sequence (DNA): TGTGCCAGCAGCGACAGGGGGCAGAACTATGGCTACACCTTC. The encoded protein is CASSDRGQNYGYTF.